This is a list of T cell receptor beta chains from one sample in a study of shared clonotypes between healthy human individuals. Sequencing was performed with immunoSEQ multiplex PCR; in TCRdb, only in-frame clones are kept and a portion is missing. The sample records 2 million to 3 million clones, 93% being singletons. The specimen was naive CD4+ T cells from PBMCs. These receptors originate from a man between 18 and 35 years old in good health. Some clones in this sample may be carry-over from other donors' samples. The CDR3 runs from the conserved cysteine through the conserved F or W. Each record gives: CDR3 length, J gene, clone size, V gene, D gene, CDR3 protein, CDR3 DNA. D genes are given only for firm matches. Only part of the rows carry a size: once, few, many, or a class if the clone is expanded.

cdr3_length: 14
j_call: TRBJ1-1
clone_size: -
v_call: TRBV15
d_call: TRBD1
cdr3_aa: CATSRGQGVTEAFF
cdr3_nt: TGTGCCACCAGCAGAGGACAGGGGGTGACTGAAGCTTTCTTT

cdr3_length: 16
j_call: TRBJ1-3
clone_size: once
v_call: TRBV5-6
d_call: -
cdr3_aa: CASSLISGVSGNTIYF
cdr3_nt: TGTGCCAGCAGCTTGATTAGCGGTGTCTCTGGAAACACCATATATTTT

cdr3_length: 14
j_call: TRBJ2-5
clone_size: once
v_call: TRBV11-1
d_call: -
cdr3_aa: CASSLGSSQETQYF
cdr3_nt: TGTGCCAGCAGCTTAGGCAGCAGCCAAGAGACCCAGTACTTC

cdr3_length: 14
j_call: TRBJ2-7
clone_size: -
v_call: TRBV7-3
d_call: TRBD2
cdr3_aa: CASSITSGDYEQYF
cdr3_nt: TGTGCCAGCAGCATCACTAGCGGAGACTACGAGCAGTACTTC

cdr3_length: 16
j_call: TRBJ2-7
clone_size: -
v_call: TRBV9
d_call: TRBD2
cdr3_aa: CASSVGLAGGLGEQYF
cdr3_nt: TGTGCCAGCAGCGTCGGTCTAGCGGGAGGCCTCGGCGAGCAGTACTTC

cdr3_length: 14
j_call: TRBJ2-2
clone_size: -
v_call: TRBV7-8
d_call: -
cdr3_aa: CASSPRQDTGELFF
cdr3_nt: TGTGCCAGCAGCCCCAGACAGGACACCGGGGAGCTGTTTTTT

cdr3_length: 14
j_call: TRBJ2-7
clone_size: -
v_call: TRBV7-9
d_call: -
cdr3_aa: CASSLGRSSYEQYF
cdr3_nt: TGTGCCAGCAGCTTGGGGAGGAGTTCCTACGAGCAGTACTTC

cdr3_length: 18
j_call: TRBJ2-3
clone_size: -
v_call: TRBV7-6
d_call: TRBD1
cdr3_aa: CASSTKPAGTGSTDTQYF
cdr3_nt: TGTGCCAGCAGCACAAAACCAGCCGGGACAGGAAGCACAGATACGCAGTATTTT

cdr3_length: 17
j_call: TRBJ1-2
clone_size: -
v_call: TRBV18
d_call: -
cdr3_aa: CASSPRQGPGENYGYTF
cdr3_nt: TGTGCCAGCTCACCAAGGCAGGGACCAGGGGAGAACTATGGCTACACCTTC

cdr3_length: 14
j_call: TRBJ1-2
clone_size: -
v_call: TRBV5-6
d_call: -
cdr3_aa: CASSLRRRNYGYTF
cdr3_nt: TGTGCCAGCAGCTTGAGGCGGCGGAACTATGGCTACACCTTC

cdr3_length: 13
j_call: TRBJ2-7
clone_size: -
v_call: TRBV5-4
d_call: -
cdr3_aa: CASSWGVGYEQYF
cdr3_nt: TGTGCCAGCAGCTGGGGGGTCGGGTACGAGCAGTACTTC

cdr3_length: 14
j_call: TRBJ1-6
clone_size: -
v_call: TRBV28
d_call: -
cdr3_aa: CASSPGFFNSPLHF
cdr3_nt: TGTGCCAGCAGTCCCGGGTTTTTTAATTCACCCCTCCACTTT

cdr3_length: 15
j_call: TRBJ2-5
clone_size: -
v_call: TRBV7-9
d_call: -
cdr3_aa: CASSLWSTREGTQYF
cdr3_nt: TGTGCCAGCAGCTTATGGTCAACTCGAGAGGGGACCCAGTACTTC

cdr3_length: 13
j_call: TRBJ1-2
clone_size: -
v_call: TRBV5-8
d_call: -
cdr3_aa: CATPRAAHYGYTF
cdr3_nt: TGTGCCACCCCCCGGGCGGCCCACTATGGCTACACCTTC

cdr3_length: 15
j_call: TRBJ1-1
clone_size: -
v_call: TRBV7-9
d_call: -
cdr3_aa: CASSPTGGERGEAFF
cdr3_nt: TGTGCCAGCAGCCCCACGGGGGGGGAGAGAGGTGAAGCTTTCTTT

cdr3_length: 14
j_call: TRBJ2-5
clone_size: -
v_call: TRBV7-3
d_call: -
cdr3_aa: CASSLSGQQETQYF
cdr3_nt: TGTGCCAGCAGCTTAAGCGGGCAACAAGAGACCCAGTACTTC

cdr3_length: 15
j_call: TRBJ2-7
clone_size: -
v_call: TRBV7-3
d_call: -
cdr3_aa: CASSFGAGSAYEQYF
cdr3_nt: TGTGCCAGCAGCTTCGGGGCGGGTAGCGCCTACGAGCAGTACTTC

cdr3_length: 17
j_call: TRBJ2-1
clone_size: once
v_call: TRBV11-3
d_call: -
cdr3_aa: CASSLARDSTPVNEQFF
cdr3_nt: TGTGCCAGCAGCTTAGCCCGGGATTCGACCCCCGTCAATGAGCAGTTCTTC

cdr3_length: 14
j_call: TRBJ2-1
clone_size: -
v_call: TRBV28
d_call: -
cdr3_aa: CASSLSWEFDEQFF
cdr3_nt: TGTGCCAGCAGTTTATCCTGGGAGTTTGATGAGCAGTTCTTC

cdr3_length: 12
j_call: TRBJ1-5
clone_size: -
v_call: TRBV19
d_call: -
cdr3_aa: CASSFRDQPQHF
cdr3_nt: TGTGCCAGTAGTTTCAGAGATCAGCCCCAGCATTTT

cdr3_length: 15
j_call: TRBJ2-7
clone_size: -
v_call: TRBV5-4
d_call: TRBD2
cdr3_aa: CASSSRSSGSYEQYF
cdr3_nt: TGTGCCAGCAGCTCTCGGTCTAGCGGCTCCTACGAGCAGTACTTC

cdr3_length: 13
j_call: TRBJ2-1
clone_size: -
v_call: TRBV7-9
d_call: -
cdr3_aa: CASSVSGVNEQFF
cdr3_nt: TGTGCCAGCAGCGTTTCGGGAGTCAATGAGCAGTTCTTC

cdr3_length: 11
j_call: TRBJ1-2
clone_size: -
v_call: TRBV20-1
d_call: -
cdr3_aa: CSAGGEDGYTF
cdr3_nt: TGCAGTGCTGGAGGGGAGGATGGCTACACCTTC

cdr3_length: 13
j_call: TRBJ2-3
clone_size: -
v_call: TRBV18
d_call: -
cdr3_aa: CASSPPSTDTQYF
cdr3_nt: TGTGCCAGCTCACCTCCTAGCACAGATACGCAGTATTTT

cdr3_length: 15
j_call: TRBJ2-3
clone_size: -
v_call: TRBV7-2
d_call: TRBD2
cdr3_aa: CASSAGTIHTDTQYF
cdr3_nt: TGTGCCAGCAGCGCAGGGACTATACACACAGATACGCAGTATTTT

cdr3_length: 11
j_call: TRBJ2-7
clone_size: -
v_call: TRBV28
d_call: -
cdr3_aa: CASTQGREQYF
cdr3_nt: TGTGCCAGTACACAGGGACGGGAGCAGTACTTC

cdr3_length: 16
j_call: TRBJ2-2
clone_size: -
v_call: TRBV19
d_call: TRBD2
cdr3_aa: CASSFGLAGLTGELFF
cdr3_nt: TGTGCCAGTAGTTTTGGACTAGCGGGACTAACCGGGGAGCTGTTTTTT

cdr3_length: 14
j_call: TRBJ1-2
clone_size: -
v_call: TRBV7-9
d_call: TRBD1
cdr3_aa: CASSKGQINYGYTF
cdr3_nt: TGTGCCAGCAGCAAGGGACAGATTAACTATGGCTACACCTTC

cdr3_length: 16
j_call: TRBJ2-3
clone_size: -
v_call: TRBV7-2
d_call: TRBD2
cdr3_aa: CASSLNLAGAADTQYF
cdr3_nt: TGTGCCAGCAGCCTTAACCTAGCGGGAGCGGCAGATACGCAGTATTTT

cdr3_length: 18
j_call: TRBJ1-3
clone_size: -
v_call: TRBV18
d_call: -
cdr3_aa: CASSPTSPGGFSGNTIYF
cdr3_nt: TGTGCCAGCTCGCCAACAAGCCCGGGGGGTTTCTCTGGAAACACCATATATTTT

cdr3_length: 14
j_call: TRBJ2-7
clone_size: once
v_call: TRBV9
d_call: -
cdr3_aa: CASSVTGASYEQYF
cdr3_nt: TGTGCCAGCAGCGTAACCGGGGCGAGTTACGAGCAGTACTTC

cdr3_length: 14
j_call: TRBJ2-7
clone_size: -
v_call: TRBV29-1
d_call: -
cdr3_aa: CSAEAGFGSYEQYF
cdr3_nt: TGCAGCGCCGAGGCCGGTTTCGGCTCCTACGAGCAGTACTTC

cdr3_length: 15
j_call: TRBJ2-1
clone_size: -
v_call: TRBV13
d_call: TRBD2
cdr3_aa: CASSLDQRGYNEQFF
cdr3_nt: TGTGCCAGCAGCTTAGACCAGCGGGGGTACAATGAGCAGTTCTTC

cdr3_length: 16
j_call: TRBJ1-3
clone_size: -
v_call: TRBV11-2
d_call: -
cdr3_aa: CASSLVGRGMVNTIYF
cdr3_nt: TGTGCCAGCAGCTTAGTGGGACGGGGAATGGTTAACACCATATATTTT

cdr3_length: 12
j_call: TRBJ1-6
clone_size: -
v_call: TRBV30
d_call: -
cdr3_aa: CAQGRTVSPLHF
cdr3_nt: TGTGCCCAGGGGCGGACGGTTTCACCCCTCCACTTT

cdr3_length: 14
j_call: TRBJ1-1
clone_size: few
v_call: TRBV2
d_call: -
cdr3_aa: CASSEGGPNTEAFF
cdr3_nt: TGTGCCAGCAGTGAGGGTGGACCGAACACTGAAGCTTTCTTT

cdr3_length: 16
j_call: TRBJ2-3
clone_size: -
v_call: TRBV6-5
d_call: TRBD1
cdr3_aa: CASSYRTGPSTDTQYF
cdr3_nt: TGTGCCAGCAGTTACCGGACAGGGCCTAGCACAGATACGCAGTATTTT

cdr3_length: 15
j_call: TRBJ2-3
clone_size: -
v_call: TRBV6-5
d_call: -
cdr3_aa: CASSYDGVSTDTQYF
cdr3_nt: TGTGCCAGCAGTTACGATGGGGTGAGCACAGATACGCAGTATTTT

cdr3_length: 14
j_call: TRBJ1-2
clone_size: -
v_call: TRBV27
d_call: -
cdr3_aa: CASSLRGGGFGYTF
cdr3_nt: TGTGCCAGCAGTTTAAGGGGGGGTGGATTTGGCTACACCTTC

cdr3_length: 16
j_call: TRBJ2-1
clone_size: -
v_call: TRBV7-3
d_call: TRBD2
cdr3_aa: CASSFSGTTHYNEQFF
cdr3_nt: TGTGCCAGCAGCTTTTCCGGGACTACACACTACAATGAGCAGTTCTTC